The T cell receptor beta chain under discussion was sequenced for a study of blood T cell repertoires in COVID-19. Looking at the study overall: Samples taken during acute and convalescent COVID-19 were collected in the United States, Italy and Spain.

In germline, CDR1 is LNHNV, CDR2 YYDKDF (reference sequence). The CDR3 spans 13 residues. V was pared by 5 bases and J by 7 bases, with 15 bases between. Each recovered donor of Cohort 3 presented with two negative PCRs, clearance, or symptom resolution. Assay: immunoSEQ multiplex PCR; the TCRdb copy retains only in-frame clones and omits some. Of about 250,000 clones detected, around 84% appear once; the ten largest clones hold approximately 1.6%. The receptor was isolated from a man aged 40-49 years who had recovered from COVID-19. Material: PBMCs or T cells enriched from blood (not recorded which). This chain links TRBV15 with TRBJ2-7; D might be TRBD1 (5 bases). The CDR3: CATSSGYSGEQYF. The CDR3 region has the DNA TGTGCCACCAGCTCAGGGTACTCCGGGGAGCAGTACTTC.